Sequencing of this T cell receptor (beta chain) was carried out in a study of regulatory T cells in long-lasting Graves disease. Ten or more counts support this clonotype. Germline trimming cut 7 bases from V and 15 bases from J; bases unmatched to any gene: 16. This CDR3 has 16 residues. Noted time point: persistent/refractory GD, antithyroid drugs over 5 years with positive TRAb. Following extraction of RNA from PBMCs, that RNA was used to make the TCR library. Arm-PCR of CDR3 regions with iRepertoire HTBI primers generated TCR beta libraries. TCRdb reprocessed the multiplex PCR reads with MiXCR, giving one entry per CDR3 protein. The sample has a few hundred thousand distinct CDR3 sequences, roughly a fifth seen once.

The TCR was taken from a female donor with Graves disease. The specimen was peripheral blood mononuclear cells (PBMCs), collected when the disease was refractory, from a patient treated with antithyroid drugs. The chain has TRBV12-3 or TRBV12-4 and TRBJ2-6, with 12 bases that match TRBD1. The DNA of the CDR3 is TGTGCCAGCACCATAAACTTCTCCGGGACAGGGGGCCCCCTGACTTTC. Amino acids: CASTINFSGTGGPLTF.